This TCR beta chain came from a study of CD8+CD57+ T cells in acquired aplastic anemia. On the study more broadly: Sorted CD4+ plus CD8+ cells gave DNA averaging approximately 3.2 ug. Roughly 11 million reads were obtained on average for healthy donor CD4+ cells. General observations from the study: Between patients and controls, CD8+ Simpson's diversity did not vary significantly. Patients shared around 31 CD8+ CDR3 sequences with controls.

The germline V gene has CDR1 LNHDA and CDR2 SQIVND (reference sequence). CDR3 length: 13 residues. V was clipped by 4 bases and J by 9 bases; unmatched bases: 5. This clonotype was counted many times. Its antigen is still unknown. TCR beta VDJ combinations and CDR3 sequences were profiled from genomic DNA. From the reads, TCRdb called clonotypes with MiXCR, one entry per CDR3 protein. In the table there are a few hundred thousand distinct CDR3 sequences, 55% to 70% of which are singletons. Sequencing was done on a sample of sorted CD4+, CD8+, or CD8+CD57+ T cells (not recorded which) from PBMCs. This clonotype was sampled from a human donor in good health, serving as a control. The chain couples TRBV19 to TRBJ2-1; 8 bases match TRBD2. The CDR3 here is CASSTPSGGEQFF. As DNA, the CDR3 is TGTGCCAGTAGTACCCCCAGCGGGGGTGAGCAGTTCTTC.